Sequencing of this TCR beta chain was carried out in a study of blood T cells in healthy people across ages. Findings of the study overall: Significant beta diversity loss was already apparent by age approximately 40, declining roughly linearly.

Alongside a J-beta primer mix, a sample-barcoded 5' primer served in a second PCR lasting about 7 to 11 cycles. From the 5' RACE reads, TCRdb called clonotypes with MiXCR, one entry per CDR3 protein. Of some 710,000 distinct CDR3 sequences in the sample, 35% to 60% were seen once. To note about this clonotype: Its cognate antigen is unknown.

V lost 1 base to trimming and J lost 12 bases, with 18 bases between them. CDR3 size: 13 residues. The germline CDR1 and CDR2 sequences are SQVTM and ANQGSEA. The receptor's source is a man older than 75 in good health. The chain joins TRBV29-1 to TRBJ2-5; D may be TRBD1 (8 bases). Sequenced input: blood. Here the CDR3 reads CSVEGEQGGVEYF. CDR3 coding DNA: TGCAGCGTTGAAGGGGAACAGGGGGGGGTCGAGTACTTC.